Listed below are T cell receptor beta chains from one sample, sequenced in a study of blood T cell repertoires in COVID-19. Assay used: immunoSEQ multiplex PCR; TCRdb lists only in-frame clones, some missing. There are around 260,000 clones in the sample; about 89% occur only once, and 2.2% lies in the top ten. Sequencing input: peripheral blood. These receptors originate from a woman aged 25 to 39 with COVID-19, enrolled during active disease. Both conserved end residues are part of each CDR3. Fields, in order: clone size, J gene, V gene, D gene, CDR3 protein, CDR3 DNA. D genes are given only for firm matches. Not all rows give a size; the values are once, few, many and, for expanded clones, a class.

>once|TRBJ2-7|TRBV3-1/TRBV3-2|TRBD2
CASSSYGERGSSYEQYF
TGTGCCAGCAGCTCATACGGAGAGCGGGGGTCCTCCTACGAGCAGTACTTC
>NA|TRBJ2-3|TRBV5-1|TRBD1
CASSMTGGTDTQYF
TGCGCCAGCAGCATGACAGGGGGAACAGATACGCAGTATTTT
>NA|TRBJ1-1|TRBV11-2|TRBD1
CASSWGQGPNTEAFF
TGTGCCAGCAGCTGGGGACAGGGGCCGAACACTGAAGCTTTCTTT
>NA|TRBJ1-2|TRBV3-1/TRBV3-2|TRBD1
CASSQDLGTGLSYGYTF
TGTGCCAGCAGCCAAGATCTGGGGACAGGACTGAGCTATGGCTACACCTTC
>NA|TRBJ1-4|TRBV19|NA
CASRSPRQATNEKLFF
TGTGCCAGTAGGTCCCCCCGACAGGCAACTAATGAAAAACTGTTTTTT
>NA|TRBJ1-5|TRBV7-9|NA
CASSLAGSINQPQHF
TGTGCCAGCAGCTTAGCAGGGAGCATCAATCAGCCCCAGCATTTT
>NA|TRBJ1-2|TRBV12-3/TRBV12-4|NA
CASSLGQLDGYTF
TGTGCCAGCAGTTTAGGACAGCTAGATGGCTACACCTTC
>few|TRBJ1-1|TRBV5-1|NA
CASSSQSGGNTEAFF
TGCGCCAGCAGCTCTCAGTCCGGGGGTAACACTGAAGCTTTCTTT
>once|TRBJ1-4|TRBV3-1/TRBV3-2|TRBD1
CASSPTGVYEKLFF
TGTGCCAGCAGCCCGACAGGGGTCTATGAAAAACTGTTTTTT
>NA|TRBJ2-3|TRBV3-1/TRBV3-2|NA
CASSRGGTSTDTQYF
TGTGCCAGCAGCCGCGGCGGGACTAGCACAGATACGCAGTATTTT
>NA|TRBJ2-7|TRBV2|TRBD1
CASSSDRALSYEQYF
TGTGCCAGCAGTAGTGACAGGGCCCTCTCCTACGAGCAGTACTTC
>NA|TRBJ2-2|TRBV6-5|TRBD1
CASRDRGPGELFF
TGTGCCAGCCGGGACAGGGGGCCCGGGGAGCTGTTTTTT
>NA|TRBJ1-2|TRBV28|NA
CATYAGFYGYTF
TGTGCCACCTATGCAGGGTTCTATGGCTACACCTTC
>NA|TRBJ2-5|TRBV7-6|NA
CASSLYKETQYF
TGTGCCAGCAGCTTATATAAAGAGACCCAGTACTTC
>NA|TRBJ1-1|TRBV20-1|NA
CSASLSRVYDEAFF
TGCAGTGCTAGTTTAAGCAGGGTCTATGATGAAGCTTTCTTT
>NA|TRBJ1-2|TRBV6-6|TRBD1
CASKQDRGDYGYTF
TGTGCCAGCAAACAGGACAGGGGTGACTATGGCTACACCTTC
>NA|TRBJ2-5|TRBV28|TRBD2
CASRHSSGRIETQYF
TGTGCCAGCCGTCACTCTAGCGGGAGGATTGAGACCCAGTACTTC
>NA|TRBJ2-7|TRBV7-9|TRBD2
CASRGTRTSGSYEQYF
TGTGCCAGCAGAGGAACGAGGACTAGCGGGTCCTACGAGCAGTACTTC
>NA|TRBJ1-5|TRBV19|NA
CASSPRQNHQPQHF
TGTGCCAGTAGTCCTCGACAGAACCATCAGCCCCAGCATTTT
>NA|TRBJ2-5|TRBV4-1|NA
CASSGVRSQETQYF
TGCGCCAGCAGCGGTGTAAGGAGTCAAGAGACCCAGTACTTC
>once|TRBJ2-1|TRBV3-1/TRBV3-2|NA
CASSQEGILYNEQFF
TGTGCCAGCAGCCAGGAGGGGATCCTTTACAATGAGCAGTTCTTC
>few|TRBJ2-1|TRBV19|TRBD2
CASSIVPGLVVNEQFF
TGTGCCAGTAGTATAGTGCCGGGACTAGTTGTGAATGAGCAGTTCTTC
>NA|TRBJ2-7|TRBV7-9|NA
CASRDSYSYEQYF
TGTGCCAGCAGGGACAGCTACTCCTACGAGCAGTACTTC
>NA|TRBJ1-2|TRBV19|TRBD1
CASSISQGENGYTF
TGTGCCAGTAGTATATCGCAGGGGGAGAACGGCTACACCTTC
>NA|TRBJ1-6|TRBV6-1|NA
CASSESVGEGSPLHF
TGTGCCAGCAGTGAAAGCGTAGGGGAGGGATCACCCCTCCACTTT
>NA|TRBJ2-1|TRBV7-9|NA
CASSLMFGHEQFF
TGTGCCAGCAGCTTAATGTTTGGCCATGAGCAGTTCTTC
>NA|TRBJ2-2|TRBV5-1|NA
CASGGDYYTGELFF
TGCGCCAGCGGGGGCGACTACTACACCGGGGAGCTGTTTTTT
>once|TRBJ2-7|TRBV3-1/TRBV3-2|NA
CASSQVGVSEQYF
TGTGCCAGCAGCCAAGTAGGGGTTTCCGAGCAGTACTTC
>once|TRBJ2-1|TRBV27|TRBD2
CASSLAGVSSNEQFF
TGTGCCAGCAGTTTAGCGGGAGTAAGTAGCAATGAGCAGTTCTTC
>NA|TRBJ1-6|TRBV27|NA
CASSLLRVSPLHF
TGTGCCAGCAGTCTCCTCAGGGTTTCACCCCTCCACTTT
>once|TRBJ2-2|TRBV5-6|NA
CASSFTPLGVGELFF
TGTGCCAGCAGCTTCACTCCCCTCGGGGTCGGGGAGCTGTTTTTT
>NA|TRBJ2-3|TRBV4-1|TRBD2
CASSQGGSGRTDTQYF
TGCGCCAGCAGCCAAGGAGGAAGCGGGAGAACAGATACGCAGTATTTT
>NA|TRBJ2-3|TRBV29-1|TRBD1
CSGRGLLTDTQYF
TGCAGCGGCAGGGGGCTGCTAACAGATACGCAGTATTTT
>NA|TRBJ2-3|TRBV30|TRBD1
CAWSERNRARTGLTDTQYF
TGTGCCTGGAGTGAAAGAAATCGCGCGAGGACAGGGCTCACAGATACGCAGTATTTT
>NA|TRBJ1-6|TRBV6-5|TRBD1
CASSYSVQGGSPLHF
TGTGCCAGCAGTTACTCGGTACAGGGGGGATCACCCCTCCACTTT
>NA|TRBJ1-6|TRBV9|NA
CASSFSGRENSPLHF
TGTGCCAGCAGCTTTAGCGGAAGAGAGAATTCACCCCTCCACTTT
>NA|TRBJ2-7|TRBV19|TRBD2
CASSESGLAGAYEQYF
TGTGCCAGTAGCGAATCGGGACTAGCGGGAGCATACGAGCAGTACTTC
>NA|TRBJ2-7|TRBV6-5|NA
CASSYSILGNEQYF
TGTGCCAGCAGTTACTCGATACTCGGTAACGAGCAGTACTTC
>NA|TRBJ1-1|TRBV19|NA
CAAESAGWAFF
TGTGCCGCCGAATCGGCAGGGTGGGCTTTCTTT
>NA|TRBJ2-2|TRBV4-2|NA
CASSPQGAGRDTGELFF
TGTGCCAGCAGTCCACAGGGAGCGGGGAGAGACACCGGGGAGCTGTTTTTT
>NA|TRBJ2-1|TRBV14|TRBD2
CASSPSHRGLAGLVEQFF
TGTGCCAGCAGCCCAAGCCACCGAGGACTAGCTGGATTGGTTGAGCAGTTCTTC
>NA|TRBJ2-7|TRBV7-9|TRBD2
CASSPPAAGGSITSYEQYF
TGTGCCAGCAGCCCCCCCGCAGCGGGAGGGTCTATTACGAGCTACGAGCAGTACTTC
>NA|TRBJ1-1|TRBV19|NA
CRSGPGTEAFF
TGTAGGAGCGGGCCGGGCACTGAAGCTTTCTTT
>NA|TRBJ1-3|TRBV9|NA
CASSLRTGNTIYF
TGTGCCAGCAGCCTGCGGACTGGAAACACCATATATTTT
>NA|TRBJ2-3|TRBV28|NA
CASSREYPSTDTQYF
TGTGCCAGCAGTCGAGAGTACCCTAGCACAGATACGCAGTATTTT